This TCR beta chain was identified in a study of intratumoral heterogeneity in liver cancer. Describing the broader study: In the full roughly 15-patient cohort, the median age was roughly 60 years and the majority of patients were male. RNA-seq, DNA sequencing, TCR-seq and SNP array data from multiple regions of hepatocellular carcinoma specimens were combined in the study to investigate intratumor heterogeneity. Of the roughly 70 multiregional samples collected from 14 HCC patients in the overall cohort, 45 to 55 were tumoral regions and roughly 20 were adjacent nontumoral regions.

Every patient had early-stage hepatocellular carcinoma and received no therapy prior to surgical resection. The sampled areas showed no macroscopic signs of necrosis or hemorrhage. In two patients, TCR sequencing (ImmunoSeq) was performed on multiple regions. Frozen resection tissue samples were collected at a distance of at least 1 cm from each other. Samples labelled N came from nontumoral liver tissue adjacent to the tumor. Genomic DNA was extracted from bulk tissue using the DNeasy blood and tissue kit. Details on this clone: There is no known antigen for this receptor. An end of the junction differs from the germline gene, which may be a read error.

What the authors observed across the whole study: The authors acknowledged a relatively low patient number and under-sampled tumor-infiltrating lymphocyte representation as limitations.

The immunoSEQ assay was used to sequence TCR beta chain CDR3 regions from genomic DNA. Rearranged VDJ segments were amplified with primers annealing to V and J segments. On the study's bioinformatics: Clonality and richness metrics were computed with the ImmunoSeq Analyzer software. To find clones with differing abundance between regions, Fisher's exact test was applied together with a beta-binomial method for extra stringency. What TCRdb holds here is the immuneACCESS table cut down to in-frame rearrangements. Part of the clones is not present; checked against another copy, under half of the missing clones reflect an unresolved V gene, and the others are unexplained. The D gene and trimming were derived from the DNA, and the V and J assignments and clone size from that table. Present in this sample are just over 20,000 clones, 73% of which were seen just once. About a sixth of the sample is held by the ten biggest clonotypes.

CDR1 is given as DFQATT and CDR2 as SNEGSKA, both from the germline V gene (reference sequence). The CDR3, cysteine through phenylalanine, is 11 amino acids long. This entry keeps only the CDR3 DNA: 33 bases, framed from base 1. The sequence links TRBV20-1 to TRBJ2-7, with TRBD2 matching 13 junction bases. This material consisted of tumor-adjacent normal tissue, taken before any cancer treatment. This TCR came from a woman in her seventies with hepatocellular carcinoma. This receptor has the CDR3 CSTSGRDEQYF. The DNA is TGCAGTACTAGCGGGAGGGACGAGCAGTACTTC.